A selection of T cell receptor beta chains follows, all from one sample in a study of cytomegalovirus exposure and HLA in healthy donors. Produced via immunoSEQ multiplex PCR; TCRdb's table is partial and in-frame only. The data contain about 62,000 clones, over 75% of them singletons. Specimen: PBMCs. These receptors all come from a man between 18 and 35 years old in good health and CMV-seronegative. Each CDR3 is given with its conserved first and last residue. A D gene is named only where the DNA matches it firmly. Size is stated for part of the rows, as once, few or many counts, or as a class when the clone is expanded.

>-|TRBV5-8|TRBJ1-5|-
TGTGCCAGTGCCCCCAGCGTAAACAATCAGCCCCAGCATTTT
CASAPSVNNQPQHF
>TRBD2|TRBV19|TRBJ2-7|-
TGTGCCAGTATTCTTAGCGGGGTCCTCTCCTACGAGCAGTACTTC
CASILSGVLSYEQYF
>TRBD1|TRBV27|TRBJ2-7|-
TGTGCCAGCAGTCCGTCCGGGACAGCTTCCTACGAGCAGTACTTC
CASSPSGTASYEQYF
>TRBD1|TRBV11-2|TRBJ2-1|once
TGTGCCAGCAGCGTGACAGGGGGTTACTACAATGAGCAGTTCTTC
CASSVTGGYYNEQFF
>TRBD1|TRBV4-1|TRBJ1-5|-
TGCGCCAGCAGCCCACAGGGGGCGGGGAGCAATCAGCCCCAGCATTTT
CASSPQGAGSNQPQHF
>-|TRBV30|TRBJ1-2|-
TGTGCCTGGAGAGCCTCGCTGACCAGGGTTATTAATGGCTACACCTTC
CAWRASLTRVINGYTF
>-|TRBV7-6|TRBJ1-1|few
TGTGCCAGCCGAGGGCCCCAGAACACTGAAGCTTTCTTT
CASRGPQNTEAFF
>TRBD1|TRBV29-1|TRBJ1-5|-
TGCAGCGTCATGACAGGGGATCAGCCCCAGCATTTT
CSVMTGDQPQHF
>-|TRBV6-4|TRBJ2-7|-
TGTGCCAGCAGTGGCGTGGAGTACGAGCAGTACTTC
CASSGVEYEQYF
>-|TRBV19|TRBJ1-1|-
TGTGCCAGTAAACAGGGGAACACTGAAGCTTTCTTT
CASKQGNTEAFF
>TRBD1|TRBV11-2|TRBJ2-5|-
TGTGCCAGCAGCTTGACGGACAGGGGGGTCTGGGAGACCCAGTACTTC
CASSLTDRGVWETQYF
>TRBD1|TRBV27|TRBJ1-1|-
TGTGCCAGCTCAGGGGGGCGGACTGAAGCTTTCTTT
CASSGGRTEAFF
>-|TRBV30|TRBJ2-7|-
TGTGCCTGGACTTCCGGGGCAGGGGTAAGCGAACAGTACTTC
CAWTSGAGVSEQYF
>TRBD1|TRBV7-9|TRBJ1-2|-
TGTGCCAGCAGCGGCGGGACAGTCTATGGCTACACCTTC
CASSGGTVYGYTF
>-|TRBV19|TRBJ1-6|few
TGTGCCAGTAGGACACTTACAGGGAATCTTAATTCACCCCTCCACTTT
CASRTLTGNLNSPLHF
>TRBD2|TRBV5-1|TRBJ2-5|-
TGCGCCAGCAGCTTCGCGGCGGGGGACCAAGAGACCCAGTACTTC
CASSFAAGDQETQYF
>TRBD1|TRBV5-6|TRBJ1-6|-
TGTGCCAGCAGCGGAGGGACAGGGCGCGATAATTCACCCCTCCACTTT
CASSGGTGRDNSPLHF
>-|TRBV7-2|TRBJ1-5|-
TGTGCCAGCAGCTGGGGAGAACAGCCCCAGCATTTT
CASSWGEQPQHF
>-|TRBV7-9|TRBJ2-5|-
TGTGCCAGCAGCTTGGTTGGACTGCAAGAGACCCAGTACTTC
CASSLVGLQETQYF
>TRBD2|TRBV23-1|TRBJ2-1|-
TGCGCCAGCAGTCAACTCCCGGGGAGGGTAGCCTACAATGAGCAGTTCTTC
CASSQLPGRVAYNEQFF
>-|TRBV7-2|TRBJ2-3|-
TGTGCCAGCAGCTTATACGGGGTAGACGATACGCAGTATTTT
CASSLYGVDDTQYF
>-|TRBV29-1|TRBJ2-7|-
TGCAGCGGCGAGCCTGCGGTGGGCGAGCAGTACTTC
CSGEPAVGEQYF